Listed here are 32 T cell receptor beta chains from one sample, sequenced in a study of CD8+ T cells in alopecia areata. The treatment: oral pan-JAK inhibitor, 5-10 mg twice daily. Extraction of RNA preceded its reverse transcription into cDNA, which served as the sequencing template. The method was immunoSEQ multiplex PCR; TCRdb's version includes in-frame clones alone and lacks a portion of them. The sample holds approximately 160,000 clones, about 60% seen once. Sequencing used CD4+ T cells sorted from blood, obtained at week 24, from a patient treated with tofacitinib. The receptors shown here come from a human donor with alopecia areata.

The CDR3 DNA is TGTGCCAGCAGTTCCACGGCGGGGAGAGGCTACACCTTC. Protein: CASSSTAGRGYTF. V is TRBV27 and J is TRBJ1-2; D is uncertain. Looked up from germline, CDR1 is MNHEY and CDR2 is SMNVEV (reference sequence). The CDR3 has 13 amino acids. V gave up 4 bases and J gave up 8 bases, with 14 bases separating them.

The chain recombines TRBV29-1 with TRBJ1-5, with D possibly TRBD1 on 5 matching bases. V was pared by 6 bases and J by 9 bases, with 15 bases between. The CDR3 length is 12 residues. The germline V gene has CDR1 SQVTM and CDR2 ANQGSEA. The CDR3: CSVGHPGGPQHF. CDR3 coding DNA: TGCAGCGTGGGGCACCCGGGGGGGCCCCAGCATTTT.

The chain carries TRBV5-6 and TRBJ1-5, with 7 bases matching TRBD1. The CDR3 length is 14 residues. V trimming: 3 bases; J trimming: 5 bases; junction bases outside the gene matches: 5. CDR1 is SGHDT, CDR2 YYEEEE, per germline. CDR3: CASSSRRGYQPQHF. In DNA form, the CDR3 reads TGTGCCAGCAGCTCACGCAGGGGGTATCAGCCCCAGCATTTT.

The chain is built from TRBV29-1 and TRBJ1-2, with 7 bases lining up with TRBD1. The length of the CDR3 is 12 residues. The germline CDR1 and CDR2 sequences are SQVTM and ANQGSEA. J was trimmed by 6 bases and V by 8 bases; bases with no gene match: 9. The chain's CDR3 is CSIRQGMDGYTF. DNA of the CDR3: TGCAGCATTAGACAGGGTATGGATGGCTACACCTTC.

The chain is built from TRBV6-1 and TRBJ2-7, with D possibly matching TRBD1 (5 bases). Germline V lookup: CDR1 MNHNS, CDR2 SASEGT. The CDR3 covers 13 residues. V was pared by 7 bases and J by 1 base, with 11 bases between. The CDR3: CASTPGRSYEQYF. Here the CDR3 DNA reads TGTGCCAGCACCCCAGGGCGGTCCTACGAGCAGTACTTC.

The chain joins TRBV29-1 to TRBJ1-2; D remains ambiguous. Trimming cost V 5 bases and J 3 bases, with 7 bases left between them. The germline gives CDR1 SQVTM, CDR2 ANQGSEA. The CDR3 consists of 11 residues. CDR3 sequence (DNA): TGCAGCGTTCGGAGTGACTATGGCTACACCTTC. It encodes CSVRSDYGYTF.

This clone appeared once. The chain is built from TRBV13 and TRBJ2-7; weak D call: TRBD2 (6 bases). Germline V lookup: CDR1 PRHDT, CDR2 FYEKMQ (reference sequence). The length of the CDR3 is 15 residues. V lost 3 bases and J 1 base, leaving 13 bases between the germline ends. CDR3 sequence: CASSLGRSLSYEQYF. The CDR3 nucleotides are TGTGCCAGCAGCTTGGGGAGGTCCCTATCCTACGAGCAGTACTTC.

This clone was detected a few times. The J gene is TRBJ1-6, the V gene TRBV29-1; D unclear. V lost 6 bases to trimming and J lost 4 bases, with 10 bases between them. The CDR3 is 13 amino acids. Germline values: CDR1 SQVTM, CDR2 ANQGSEA. The CDR3, as DNA: TGCAGCGTCCTACCATTTTATAATTCACCCCTCCACTTT. It yields the protein CSVLPFYNSPLHF. Variable domain in full (rest from reference TRBV29-1 and TRBJ1-6): SAVISQKPSRDICQRGTSLTIQCQVDSQVTMMFWYRQQPGQSLTLIATANQGSEATYESGFVIDKFPISRPNLTFSTLTVSNMSPEDSSIYLCSVLPFYNSPLHFGNGTRLTVT.

This clone was counted a few times. V gene TRBV5-1 combines with J gene TRBJ2-7; the match to TRBD1 covers 7 bases. Unmatched junction bases numbered 10, after V lost 0 bases and J lost 4 bases. The V gene's germline CDR1 is SGHRS and CDR2 YFSETQ. There are 16 residues in the CDR3. The CDR3 reads CASSLATGSISYEQYF. The CDR3 DNA reads TGCGCCAGCAGCTTGGCGACAGGGAGTATCAGTTACGAGCAGTACTTC.

This clone was seen only a few times. This sequence joins TRBV7-9 and TRBJ2-3; 12 positions match TRBD2. Germline loops: CDR1 SEHNR, CDR2 FQNEAQ (reference sequence). After removal of 4 bases from V and 6 bases from J, the junction contained 8 bases not matched to a gene. CDR3 length equals 16 residues. As DNA, the CDR3 is TGTGCCAGCAGCTCCGGACTAGCGGGGATTCGTGATACGCAGTATTTT. Amino acids: CASSSGLAGIRDTQYF.

This clone came up once. The V gene is TRBV30, the J gene TRBJ1-5; no reliable D call. Germline V gene data show CDR1 as GTSNPN and CDR2 as SVGIG (reference sequence). Deletions cut 4 bases from V and 3 bases from J, with 10 bases between. The CDR3 is 13 amino acids. Here the CDR3 reads CAWNSGPNQPQHF. CDR3 nucleotides: TGTGCCTGGAATTCGGGTCCCAATCAGCCCCAGCATTTT. Together with reference TRBV30 and TRBJ1-5, the CDR3 gives the full variable domain: SQTIHQWPATLVQPVGSPLSLECTVEGTSNPNLYWYRQAAGRGLQLLFYSVGIGQISSEVPQNLSASRPQDRQFILSSKKLLLSDSGFYLCAWNSGPNQPQHFGDGTRLSIL.

This clone was detected a few times. The V call is TRBV29-1, the J call TRBJ1-3; D is unclear. This CDR3 has 14 amino acids. CDR1 SQVTM and CDR2 ANQGSEA come from the germline V gene. V was trimmed by 3 bases and J by 0 bases, leaving 9 bases between them. DNA for the CDR3: TGCAGCGTTGATGTCGGGGTCTCTGGAAACACCATATATTTT. Its protein product is CSVDVGVSGNTIYF.

This chain joins TRBV6-6 and TRBJ2-4; D unresolved. CDR1 and CDR2 from the germline V gene are MNHNY and SVGAGI (reference sequence). Trimming pared 5 bases from V and 5 bases from J, leaving 10 bases between. The CDR3 extends over 13 amino acids. The CDR3 coding sequence is TGTGCCAGCAGTGCTCGGGTAGAAAACATTCAGTACTTC. Its protein is CASSARVENIQYF.

This chain's CDR3 is CSVAGLEETQYF. The DNA for the CDR3 is TGCAGCGTGGCGGGGCTAGAGGAGACCCAGTACTTC. This rearrangement joins TRBV29-1 to TRBJ2-5; tentatively, D is TRBD2 (6 bases). This CDR3 spans 12 amino acids. Germline CDR1 and CDR2: SQVTM and ANQGSEA. The V end was cut by 6 bases, the J end by 5 bases, with 13 bases between.

This clone was recorded only once. V usage is TRBV7-2 and J usage is TRBJ1-2; D is unclear. The ends were cut back, 3 bases at V and 4 bases at J, with 9 bases in the middle. The CDR3 is 13 residues long. Germline CDR1 is SGHTA and CDR2 is FQGNSA. The CDR3 is CASSFPGSYGYTF. The CDR3 DNA sequence: TGTGCCAGCAGCTTTCCCGGGAGCTATGGCTACACCTTC.

V and J are TRBV5-6 and TRBJ2-2, with D uncertain. Trimming stripped 0 bases from V and 6 bases from J, with 6 bases between. Germline V lookup: CDR1 SGHDT, CDR2 YYEEEE. The CDR3 loop spans 13 amino acids. The CDR3 spells CASSLDTSGELFF. The CDR3, as DNA: TGTGCCAGCAGCTTGGATACGTCCGGGGAGCTGTTTTTT.

The V and J genes are TRBV14 and TRBJ2-1; D unclear. Per germline, CDR1 SGHDN and CDR2 FVKESK. Trimming shortened V by 0 bases and J by 2 bases, and 8 bases separated the two germline ends. The CDR3 sequence is 15 residues long. CDR3 DNA: TGTGCCAGCAGCCAAGAGGTGGCAACCTACAATGAGCAGTTCTTC. It specifies CASSQEVATYNEQFF.

This clone has a handful of counts. The chain couples TRBV18 to TRBJ1-5; D not resolved. The CDR3 has 16 residues. V was trimmed by 3 bases and J by 0 bases, leaving 12 bases between them. Germline V CDR1 and CDR2: KGHSH, LQKENI. The CDR3: CASSPQHRISNQPQHF. The DNA of the CDR3 is TGTGCCAGCTCACCTCAACATAGGATTAGCAATCAGCCCCAGCATTTT.

This clone has just a few counts. This sequence joins TRBV4-2 and TRBJ2-3, with TRBD2 matching 9 bases. The CDR3 consists of 17 residues. Germline V lookup: CDR1 LGHNA, CDR2 YNFKEQ. Trimming cost V 0 bases and J 2 bases; bases outside gene matches: 6. The chain's CDR3 is CASSQDYSGGFTDTQYF. The CDR3, as DNA: TGTGCCAGCAGCCAAGATTACAGCGGGGGGTTCACAGATACGCAGTATTTT.

This clone was seen just once. The chain recombines TRBV11-2 with TRBJ1-3; D perhaps matches TRBD1 (5 bases). The ends were cut back, 8 bases at V and 4 bases at J, with 15 bases in the middle. The CDR3 totals 14 residues. CDR1 and CDR2 (germline): SGHAT, FQNNGV. CDR3 coding DNA: TGTGCCAGCTCCCTGGGGGGAGGCGGAAACACCATATATTTT. Amino acids: CASSLGGGGNTIYF.

The CDR3 DNA is TGCGCCAGCAGCCGGTGGGGGACAGGGGAGACCCAGTACTTC. Its translation is CASSRWGTGETQYF. The rearrangement links TRBV5-1 to TRBJ2-5; 9 bases match TRBD1. Germline CDR1 and CDR2: SGHRS and YFSETQ. Trimming cost V 4 bases and J 5 bases; bases outside gene matches: 6. The CDR3 length is 14 residues.

This clone was detected only a few times. The V call is TRBV18, the J call TRBJ2-3; D is unresolved. This CDR3 comprises 13 residues. Germline CDR1 is KGHSH and CDR2 is LQKENI. Trimming took off 2 bases at V and 6 bases at J, with 9 bases between the two ends. As DNA, the CDR3 is TGTGCCAGCTCACCAAACGAGAGGGATACGCAGTATTTT. Translation gives CASSPNERDTQYF.

V gene TRBV19 combines with J gene TRBJ2-7; TRBD2 matches 9 bases. There are 16 residues in the CDR3. J lost 2 bases, V lost 5 bases, and 10 bases had no gene match. Germline CDR1 LNHDA, CDR2 SQIVND (reference sequence). The DNA of the CDR3 is TGTGCCAGTAGTCTCCGTCCAGCGGGGGGTGCCTACGAGCAGTACTTC. It is translated as CASSLRPAGGAYEQYF.

The chain employs TRBV29-1 and TRBJ1-2; tentative D call: TRBD1 (6 bases). Trimming stripped 4 bases from V and 0 bases from J, with 12 bases between. The CDR3 loop spans 14 amino acids. Germline V gene sequence: CDR1 SQVTM, CDR2 ANQGSEA. For the CDR3, the DNA is TGCAGCGTTGCTGAACAGGGCACTAACTATGGCTACACCTTC. Residues: CSVAEQGTNYGYTF.

This rearrangement joins TRBV11-2 to TRBJ1-4, with TRBD1 identical over 7 bases. V lost 4 bases, J lost 15 bases, and 8 bases stayed unmatched. Germline V gene lookup returns CDR1 SGHAT and CDR2 FQNNGV. The CDR3 runs to 12 residues. CDR3 residues: CASSYRQGVVFF. The DNA for the CDR3 is TGTGCCAGCAGCTACAGACAGGGCGTGGTGTTTTTT.

This clone was observed at least ten times. The chain couples TRBV9 to TRBJ1-5; TRBD1 might be the D (5 bases). Germline lookup yields CDR1 SGDLS and CDR2 YYNGEE. V lost 0 bases and J lost 5, with 15 bases in between. The CDR3 sequence is 16 residues long. The CDR3 coding sequence is TGTGCCAGCAGCGTAGTTCACCCCAGGGAAGATCAGCCCCAGCATTTT. This codes for CASSVVHPREDQPQHF.

This chain links TRBV30 with TRBJ1-1, with 8 bases that match TRBD1. This CDR3 is 13 amino acids long. Trimming at V came to 5 bases and at J to 2 bases, leaving 4 bases not matched to a gene. Germline V gene sequence: CDR1 GTSNPN, CDR2 SVGIG (reference sequence). DNA for the CDR3: TGTGCCTGGGGGACAGGACCCAACACTGAAGCTTTCTTT. Translated, it gives CAWGTGPNTEAFF.

Turning to this clone: The sample carries other DNA sequences with the same CDR3. V gene TRBV6-5 combines with J gene TRBJ1-2; 10 bases match TRBD1. CDR1 MNHEY and CDR2 SVGAGI come from the germline V gene. The V gene end was trimmed by 0 bases and the J gene end by 4 bases; junction bases not matched to a gene: 2. This CDR3 contains 15 residues. The CDR3 reads CASSYSRDRGYGYTF. The CDR3 coding sequence is TGTGCCAGCAGTTACTCGCGGGACAGGGGCTATGGCTACACCTTC.

In the case of this clone: Other nucleotide sequences in the sample specify the same CDR3. The rearrangement uses TRBV5-1 and TRBJ2-2, with TRBD1 as a possible D gene (5 bases). The CDR3 extends over 15 amino acids. CDR1 SGHRS and CDR2 YFSETQ come from the germline V gene. V was cut by 0 bases and J by 5 bases, with 11 bases left in between. The CDR3 region is CASSLGQGNTGELFF. In DNA form, the CDR3 reads TGCGCCAGCAGCTTGGGGCAGGGCAATACCGGGGAGCTGTTTTTT. The variable domain in full, completed from reference TRBV5-1 and TRBJ2-2, reads KAGVTQTPRYLIKTRGQQVTLSCSPISGHRSVSWYQQTPGQGLQFLFEYFSETQRNKGNFPGRFSGRQFSNSRSEMNVSTLELGDSALYLCASSLGQGNTGELFFGEGSRLTVL.

The rearrangement links TRBV30 to TRBJ1-1; D is ambiguous. Trimming removed 3 bases at V and 5 bases at J, with 13 bases between. The V gene's germline CDR1 is GTSNPN and CDR2 SVGIG (reference sequence). The CDR3 runs to 13 residues. CDR3 in amino acids: CAWRSEGWTEAFF. CDR3 coding DNA: TGTGCCTGGAGAAGTGAGGGCTGGACTGAAGCTTTCTTT.

This clone appeared a few times. This sequence joins TRBV11-3 and TRBJ2-7; 11 nucleotides agree with TRBD1. V shed 5 bases and J 3 bases; nucleotides not matched to a gene: 9. The CDR3 length is 16 residues. Germline lookup yields CDR1 SGHNT and CDR2 YENEEA. The CDR3, as DNA: TGTGCCAGCAGCCCAGACTCCGGGACAGGGGGCTACGAGCAGTACTTC. Protein product: CASSPDSGTGGYEQYF. The full variable domain, rest sourced from reference TRBV11-3 and TRBJ2-7, is EAGVVQSPRYKIIEKKQPVAFWCNPISGHNTLYWYLQNLGQGPELLIRYENEEAVDDSQLPKDRFSAERLKGVDSTLKIQPAELGDSAVYLCASSPDSGTGGYEQYFGPGTRLTVT.

The J gene is TRBJ2-4, the V gene TRBV19; D ambiguous. The ends were cut back, 10 bases at V and 0 bases at J, with 16 bases in the middle. The CDR3 is made up of 15 amino acids. The germline V gene has CDR1 LNHDA and CDR2 SQIVND (reference sequence). The CDR3: CATTAQDLAKNIQYF. DNA for the CDR3: TGTGCCACCACCGCTCAGGATTTAGCCAAAAACATTCAGTACTTC.